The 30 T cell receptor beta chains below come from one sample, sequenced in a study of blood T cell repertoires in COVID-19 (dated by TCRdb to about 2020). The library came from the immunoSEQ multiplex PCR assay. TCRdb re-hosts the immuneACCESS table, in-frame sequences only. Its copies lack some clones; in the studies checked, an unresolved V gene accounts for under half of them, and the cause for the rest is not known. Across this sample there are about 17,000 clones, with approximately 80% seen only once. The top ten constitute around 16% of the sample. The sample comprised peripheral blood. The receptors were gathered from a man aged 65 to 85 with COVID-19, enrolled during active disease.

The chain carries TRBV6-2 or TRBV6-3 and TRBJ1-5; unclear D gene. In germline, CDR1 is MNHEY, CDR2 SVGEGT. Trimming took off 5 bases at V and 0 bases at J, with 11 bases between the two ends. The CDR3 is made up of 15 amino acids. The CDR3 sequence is CASSRSRNSNQPQHF. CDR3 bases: TGTGCCAGCAGTCGCTCGAGAAATAGCAATCAGCCCCAGCATTTT.

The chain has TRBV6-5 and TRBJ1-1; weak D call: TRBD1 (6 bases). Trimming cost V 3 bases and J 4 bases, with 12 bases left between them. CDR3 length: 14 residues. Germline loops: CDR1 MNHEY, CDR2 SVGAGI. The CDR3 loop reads CASSYTGKGTEAFF. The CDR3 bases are TGTGCCAGCAGTTATACAGGGAAGGGCACTGAAGCTTTCTTT.

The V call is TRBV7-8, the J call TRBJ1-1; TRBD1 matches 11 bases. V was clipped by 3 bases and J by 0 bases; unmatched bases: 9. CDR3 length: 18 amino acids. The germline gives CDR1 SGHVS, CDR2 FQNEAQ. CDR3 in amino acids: CASSFRRDRGNVNTEAFF. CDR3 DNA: TGTGCCAGCAGCTTCCGGCGGGACAGGGGGAACGTGAACACTGAAGCTTTCTTT.

CDR3 protein: CASSDSKYRGRETQYF. The CDR3 nucleotides are TGTGCCAGCAGTGATTCCAAGTACAGGGGGCGGGAGACCCAGTACTTC. This sequence joins TRBV6-1 and TRBJ2-5; 9 bases agree with TRBD1. The V segment lost 3 bases and the J segment 5 bases; nucleotides outside the gene matches: 10. The CDR3 length is 16 residues. Germline V lookup: CDR1 MNHNS, CDR2 SASEGT.

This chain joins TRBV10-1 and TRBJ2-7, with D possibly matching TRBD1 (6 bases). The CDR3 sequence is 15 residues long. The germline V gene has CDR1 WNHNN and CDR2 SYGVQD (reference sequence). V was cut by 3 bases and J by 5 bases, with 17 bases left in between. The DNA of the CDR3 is TGCGCCAGCAGTGATGTTATGGGGGCCTACAACGAGCAGTACTTC. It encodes CASSDVMGAYNEQYF.

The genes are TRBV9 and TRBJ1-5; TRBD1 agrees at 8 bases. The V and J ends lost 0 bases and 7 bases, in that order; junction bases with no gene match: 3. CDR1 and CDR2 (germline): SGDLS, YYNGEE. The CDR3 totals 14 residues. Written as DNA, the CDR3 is TGTGCCAGCAGCGTAGCAGGGGGCGTCCAGCCCCAGCATTTT. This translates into CASSVAGGVQPQHF.

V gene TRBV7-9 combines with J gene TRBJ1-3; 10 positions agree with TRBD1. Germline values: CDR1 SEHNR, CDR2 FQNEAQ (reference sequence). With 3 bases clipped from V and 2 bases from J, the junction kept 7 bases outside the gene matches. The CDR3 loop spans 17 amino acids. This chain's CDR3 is CASSLELTGGTGNTIYF. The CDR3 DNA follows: TGTGCCAGCAGCTTGGAACTGACAGGGGGCACTGGAAACACCATATATTTT.

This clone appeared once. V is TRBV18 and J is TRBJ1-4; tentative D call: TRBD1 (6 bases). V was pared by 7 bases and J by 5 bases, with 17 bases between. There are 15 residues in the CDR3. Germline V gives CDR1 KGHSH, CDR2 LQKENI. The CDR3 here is CASLKTRGANEKLFF. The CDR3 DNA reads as TGTGCCAGCTTAAAGACACGGGGGGCCAATGAAAAACTGTTTTTT.

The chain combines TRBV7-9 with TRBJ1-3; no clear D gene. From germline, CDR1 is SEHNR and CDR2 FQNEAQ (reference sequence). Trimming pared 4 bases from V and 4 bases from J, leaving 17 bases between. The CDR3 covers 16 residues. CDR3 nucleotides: TGTGCCAGCAGCTACCCACTCGCCTTTTTCGGAAACACCATATATTTT. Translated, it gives CASSYPLAFFGNTIYF.

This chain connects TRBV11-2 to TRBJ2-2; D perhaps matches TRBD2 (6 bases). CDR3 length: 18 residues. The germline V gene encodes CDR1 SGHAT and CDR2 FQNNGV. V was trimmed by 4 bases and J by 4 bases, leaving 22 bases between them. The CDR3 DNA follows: TGTGCCAGCAGCTACCATAGTAGCCTAGGACTACCCACCGGGGAGCTGTTTTTT. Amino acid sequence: CASSYHSSLGLPTGELFF.

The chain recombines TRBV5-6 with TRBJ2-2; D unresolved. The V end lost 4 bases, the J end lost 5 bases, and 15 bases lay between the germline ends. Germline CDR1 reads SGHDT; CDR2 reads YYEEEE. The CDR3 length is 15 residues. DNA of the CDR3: TGTGCCAGCAGCATGACTGGGTCTTGGACCGGGGAGCTGTTTTTT. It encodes CASSMTGSWTGELFF.

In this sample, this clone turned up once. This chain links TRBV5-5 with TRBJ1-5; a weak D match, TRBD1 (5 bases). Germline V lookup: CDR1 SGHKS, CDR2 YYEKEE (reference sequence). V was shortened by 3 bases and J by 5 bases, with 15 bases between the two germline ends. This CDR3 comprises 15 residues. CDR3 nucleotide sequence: TGTGCCAGCAGCTCCTTATCAGGGTTGGATCAGCCCCAGCATTTT. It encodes CASSSLSGLDQPQHF.

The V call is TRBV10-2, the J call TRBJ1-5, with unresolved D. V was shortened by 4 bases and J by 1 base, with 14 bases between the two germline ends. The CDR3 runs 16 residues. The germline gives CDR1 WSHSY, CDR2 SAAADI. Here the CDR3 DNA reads TGCGCCAGCAGTGCCGTCCCGGCGGGGAGCAATCAGCCCCAGCATTTT. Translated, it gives CASSAVPAGSNQPQHF.

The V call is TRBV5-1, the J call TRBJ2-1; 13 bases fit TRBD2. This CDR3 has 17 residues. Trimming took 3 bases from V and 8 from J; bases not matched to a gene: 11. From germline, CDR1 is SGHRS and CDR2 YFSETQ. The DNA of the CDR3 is TGCGCCAGCAGCTCCCAGGGACTAGCGGGGCTCTGGGATGAGCAGTTCTTC. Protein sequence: CASSSQGLAGLWDEQFF.

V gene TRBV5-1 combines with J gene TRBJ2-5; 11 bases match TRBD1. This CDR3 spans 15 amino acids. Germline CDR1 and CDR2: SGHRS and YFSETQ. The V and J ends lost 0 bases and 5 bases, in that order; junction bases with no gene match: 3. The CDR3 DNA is TGCGCCAGCAGCTTGGGGACAGGGGGCAGGGAGACCCAGTACTTC. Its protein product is CASSLGTGGRETQYF.

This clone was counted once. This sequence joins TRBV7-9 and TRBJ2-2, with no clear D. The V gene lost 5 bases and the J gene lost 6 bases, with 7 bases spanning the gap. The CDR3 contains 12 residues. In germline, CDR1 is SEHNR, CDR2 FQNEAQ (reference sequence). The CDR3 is CASSVSAGELFF. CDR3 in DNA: TGTGCCAGCAGCGTGAGTGCCGGGGAGCTGTTTTTT.

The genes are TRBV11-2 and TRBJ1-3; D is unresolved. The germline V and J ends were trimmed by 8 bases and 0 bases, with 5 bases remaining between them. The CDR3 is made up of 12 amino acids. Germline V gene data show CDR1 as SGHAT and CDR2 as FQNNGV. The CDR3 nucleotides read TGTGCCAGCCGGAGCTCTGGAAACACCATATATTTT. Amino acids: CASRSSGNTIYF. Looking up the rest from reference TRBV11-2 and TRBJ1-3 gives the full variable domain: EAGVAQSPRYKIIEKRQSVAFWCNPISGHATLYWYQQILGQGPKLLIQFQNNGVVDDSQLPKDRFSAERLKGVDSTLKIQPAKLEDSAVYLCASRSSGNTIYFGEGSWLTVV.

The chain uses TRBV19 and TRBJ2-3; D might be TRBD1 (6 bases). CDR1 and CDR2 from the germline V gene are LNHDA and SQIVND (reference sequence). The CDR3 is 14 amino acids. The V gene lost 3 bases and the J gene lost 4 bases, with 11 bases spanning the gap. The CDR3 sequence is CASSIQGFADTQYF. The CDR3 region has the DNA TGTGCCAGTAGTATCCAGGGGTTCGCAGATACGCAGTATTTT.

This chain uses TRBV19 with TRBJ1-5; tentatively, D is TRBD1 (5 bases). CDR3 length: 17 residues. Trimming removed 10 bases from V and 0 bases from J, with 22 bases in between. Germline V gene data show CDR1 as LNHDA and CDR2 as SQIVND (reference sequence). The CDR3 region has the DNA TGTGCCACCGCCCCGGGGAGGGACTCCTATAGCAATCAGCCCCAGCATTTT. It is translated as CATAPGRDSYSNQPQHF.

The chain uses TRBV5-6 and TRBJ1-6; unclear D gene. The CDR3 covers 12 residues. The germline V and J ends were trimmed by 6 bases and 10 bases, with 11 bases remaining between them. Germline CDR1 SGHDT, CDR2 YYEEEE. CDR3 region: CASNPSGSPLHF. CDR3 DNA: TGTGCCAGCAACCCCTCGGGATCACCCCTCCACTTT.

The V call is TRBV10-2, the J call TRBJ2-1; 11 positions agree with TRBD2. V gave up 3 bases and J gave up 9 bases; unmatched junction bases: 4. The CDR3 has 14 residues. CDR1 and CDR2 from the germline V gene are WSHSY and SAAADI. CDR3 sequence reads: CASSELAGASEQFF. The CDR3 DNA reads TGCGCCAGCAGTGAACTAGCGGGAGCGAGTGAGCAGTTCTTC.

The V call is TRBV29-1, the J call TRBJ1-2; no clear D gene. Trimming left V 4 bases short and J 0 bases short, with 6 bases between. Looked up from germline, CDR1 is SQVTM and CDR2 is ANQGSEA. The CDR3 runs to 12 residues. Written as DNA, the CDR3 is TGCAGCGTTGCCCAGACTAACTATGGCTACACCTTC. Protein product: CSVAQTNYGYTF.

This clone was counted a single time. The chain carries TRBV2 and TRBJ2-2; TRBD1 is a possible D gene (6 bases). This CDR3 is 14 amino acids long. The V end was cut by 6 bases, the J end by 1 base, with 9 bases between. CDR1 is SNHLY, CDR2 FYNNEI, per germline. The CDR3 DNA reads TGTGCCAGCAGAAGGACAGTGAACACCGGGGAGCTGTTTTTT. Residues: CASRRTVNTGELFF. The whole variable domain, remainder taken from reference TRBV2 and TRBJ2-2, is EPEVTQTPSHQVTQMGQEVILRCVPISNHLYFYWYRQILGQKVEFLVSFYNNEISEKSEIFDDQFSVERPDGSNFTLKIRSTKLEDSAMYFCASRRTVNTGELFFGEGSRLTVL.

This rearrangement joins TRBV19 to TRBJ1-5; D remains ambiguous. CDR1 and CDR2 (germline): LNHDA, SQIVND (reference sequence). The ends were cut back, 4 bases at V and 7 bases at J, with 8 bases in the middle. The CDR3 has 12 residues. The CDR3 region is CASSTQLQPQHF. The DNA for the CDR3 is TGTGCCAGTAGTACACAGCTACAGCCCCAGCATTTT.

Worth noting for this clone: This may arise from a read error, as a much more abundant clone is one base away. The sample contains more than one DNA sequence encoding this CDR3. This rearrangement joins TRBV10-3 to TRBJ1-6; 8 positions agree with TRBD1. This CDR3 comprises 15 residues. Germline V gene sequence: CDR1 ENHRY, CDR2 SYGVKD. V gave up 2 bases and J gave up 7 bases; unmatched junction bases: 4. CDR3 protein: CAISEGQGDNSPLHF. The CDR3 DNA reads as TGTGCCATCAGTGAGGGACAGGGAGACAATTCACCCCTCCACTTT.

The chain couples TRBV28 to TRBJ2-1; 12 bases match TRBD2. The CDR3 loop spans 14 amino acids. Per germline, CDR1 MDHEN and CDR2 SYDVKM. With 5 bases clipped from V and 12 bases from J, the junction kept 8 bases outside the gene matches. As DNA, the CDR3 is TGTGCCAGCAGTCGTGGACTAGCGGGGTGGGGGCAGTTCTTC. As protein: CASSRGLAGWGQFF.

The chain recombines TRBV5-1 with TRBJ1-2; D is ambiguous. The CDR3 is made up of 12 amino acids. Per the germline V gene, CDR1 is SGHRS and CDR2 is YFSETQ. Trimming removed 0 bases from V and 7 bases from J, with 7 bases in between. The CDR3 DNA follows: TGCGCCAGCAGCTTGGTTGGGAGTGGCTACACCTTC. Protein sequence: CASSLVGSGYTF.

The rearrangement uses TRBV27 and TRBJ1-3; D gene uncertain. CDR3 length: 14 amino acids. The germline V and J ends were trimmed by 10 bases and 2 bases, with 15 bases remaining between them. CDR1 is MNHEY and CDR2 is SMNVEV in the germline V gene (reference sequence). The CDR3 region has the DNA TGTGCCACCCGGGGTGGCACCACTGGAAACACCATATATTTT. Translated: CATRGGTTGNTIYF.

The CDR3 nucleotides are TGTGCCAGCTCAGCGCGGACTGCGAATACGCAGTATTTT. Encoded protein: CASSARTANTQYF. The V call is TRBV18, the J call TRBJ2-3; TRBD2 is a possible D gene (5 bases). V dropped 5 bases and J dropped 7 bases, with 13 bases sitting between them. Germline V gives CDR1 KGHSH, CDR2 LQKENI. This CDR3 is built from 13 residues. Looking up the rest from reference TRBV18 and TRBJ2-3 gives the full variable domain: NAGVMQNPRHLVRRRGQEARLRCSPMKGHSHVYWYRQLPEEGLKFMVYLQKENIIDESGMPKERFSAEFPKEGPSILRIQQVVRGDSAAYFCASSARTANTQYFGPGTRLTVL.

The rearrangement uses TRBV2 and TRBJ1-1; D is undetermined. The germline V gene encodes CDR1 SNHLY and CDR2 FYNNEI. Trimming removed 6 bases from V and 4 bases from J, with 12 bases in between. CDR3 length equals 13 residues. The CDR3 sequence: CASRLRLGTEAFF. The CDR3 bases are TGTGCCAGCAGGTTGAGGTTGGGCACTGAAGCTTTCTTT.